The source of this T cell receptor (beta chain) is a study of T cell responses to AZD1222 COVID-19 vaccine. Study-wide findings and caveats: Repertoires in all cases were sampled only once the peak T cell response had passed. Spike-specific TCR breadth and depth both grew after two AZD1222 doses. White British ancestry dominated among donors, who included more females, and clonal diversity was possibly underestimated. Only a handful of AZD1222 recipients, more than five in all, had baseline seropositivity.

The V and J ends lost 4 bases and 5 bases respectively, with 12 bases between them. The CDR3 covers 15 residues. CDR1 is SNHLY and CDR2 is FYNNEI in the germline V gene. Libraries were prepared by immunoSEQ multiplex PCR; TCRdb keeps only in-frame clonotypes and omits some of them. In the table there are about 130,000 clones, approximately 88% of which are singletons. A note on this clone: Antigen: not known.

The sample was peripheral blood, taken on day 0 of AZD1222 vaccination. The V gene is TRBV2, the J gene TRBJ1-6; D is possibly TRBD1 (5 bases). The TCR was taken from an adult in good health. This CDR3 is CASSVGGADNSPLHF. CDR3 bases: TGTGCCAGCAGTGTGGGAGGGGCAGATAATTCACCCCTCCACTTT. Using reference TRBV2 and TRBJ1-6 for the parts outside the CDR3, the full variable domain is EPEVTQTPSHQVTQMGQEVILRCVPISNHLYFYWYRQILGQKVEFLVSFYNNEISEKSEIFDDQFSVERPDGSNFTLKIRSTKLEDSAMYFCASSVGGADNSPLHFGNGTRLTVT.